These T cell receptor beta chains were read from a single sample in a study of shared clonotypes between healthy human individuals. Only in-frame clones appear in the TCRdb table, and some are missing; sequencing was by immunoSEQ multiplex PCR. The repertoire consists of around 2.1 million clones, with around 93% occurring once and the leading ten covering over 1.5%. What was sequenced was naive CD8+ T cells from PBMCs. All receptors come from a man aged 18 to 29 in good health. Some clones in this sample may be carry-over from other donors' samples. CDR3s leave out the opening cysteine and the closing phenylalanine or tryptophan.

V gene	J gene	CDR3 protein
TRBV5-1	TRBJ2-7	ASSAGTGWYEQY
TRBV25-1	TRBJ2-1	ASSAGTTDEQF
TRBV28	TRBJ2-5	ASSRRVDGQETQY
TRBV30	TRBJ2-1	AWSNHGLAANNEQF
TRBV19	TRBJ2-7	ASSITFTREQY
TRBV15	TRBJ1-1	ATSSLNTEAF
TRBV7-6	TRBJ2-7	ASSPSTTGGHEQY
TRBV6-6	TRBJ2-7	ASSYIQDLPSEQY
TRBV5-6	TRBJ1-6	ASSLADPFSTNSPLH
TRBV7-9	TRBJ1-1	ASGGGGTEAF
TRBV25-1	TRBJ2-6	ASSEYPPRASGANVLT
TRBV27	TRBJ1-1	ASSYNWGNTEAF
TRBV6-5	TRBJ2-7	ASSYDRVGFYEQY
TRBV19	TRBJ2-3	ASSRASRPSDTQY
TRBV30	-	AWSKDRGSSYEQY
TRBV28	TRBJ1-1	ASSRSGAEAF
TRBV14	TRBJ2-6	ASSPYGGGTTDSGANVLT
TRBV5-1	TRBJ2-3	ASSLVSLGATDTQY
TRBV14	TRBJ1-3	ASSPTKSGTIY
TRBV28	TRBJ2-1	ASSFVGSYNEQF
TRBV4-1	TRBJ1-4	ASSQRDRAGELF
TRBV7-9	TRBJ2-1	ASRRGSPSENEQF
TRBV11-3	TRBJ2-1	ASSLRESLYNEQF
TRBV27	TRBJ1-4	ASRTGAAKEHEKLF
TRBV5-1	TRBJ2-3	ASSLVPGHRTSTDTQY
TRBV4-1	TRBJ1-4	ASSYRETTNEKLF
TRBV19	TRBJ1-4	ASSIATGGLKLF
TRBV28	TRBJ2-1	ASSPGTSGSEQF
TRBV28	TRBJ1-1	ASSLSGARNTEAF
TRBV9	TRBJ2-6	ASSVVQPLGPGANVLT
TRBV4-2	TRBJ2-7	ASSPGAGGPYEQY
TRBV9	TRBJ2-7	ASSVGADTSYEQY
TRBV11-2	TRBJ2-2	ASSLVGYTGELF
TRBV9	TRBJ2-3	ASSVYDRVGDTQY
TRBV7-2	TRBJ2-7	ASSLGGVAMYEQY
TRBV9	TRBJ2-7	ASGDEQY
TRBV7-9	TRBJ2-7	ASSLGRAASSYEQY
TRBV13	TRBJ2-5	ASSLKGQAQY
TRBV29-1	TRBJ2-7	SVIAGGVYEQY
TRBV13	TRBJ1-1	ASSFAGNTEAF
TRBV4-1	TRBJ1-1	ASSQDAENTEAF
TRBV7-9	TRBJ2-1	ASSLGPYGDRGFNEQF